Listed below are T cell receptor beta chains from one sample, sequenced in a study of blood T cell repertoires in COVID-19. Data came from immunoSEQ multiplex PCR; TCRdb stores just in-frame clones and leaves some out. This table holds about 360,000 clones, about 88% found once. The specimen was peripheral blood. The receptors were gathered from a woman in her sixties with COVID-19, enrolled during active disease. Each CDR3 is given with its conserved first and last residue. A D gene is named only where the DNA matches it firmly. Not every row has a clone size; where given, it reads once, few, many or a size class.

abundance	d_gene	j_gene	v_gene	CDR3nt	CDR3aa
-	TRBD2	TRBJ2-5	TRBV9	TGTGCCAGCAGCCCCCGGACTAGCCAAGAGACCCAGTACTTC	CASSPRTSQETQYF
-	TRBD2	TRBJ2-5	TRBV2	TGTGCCAGCAGTGGGACTAGCGGGGAGGGAGAGACCCAGTACTTC	CASSGTSGEGETQYF
-	-	TRBJ2-2	TRBV10-1	TGCGCCAGCAGTGAGGTCGGGGGCGGGGAGCTGTTTTTT	CASSEVGGGELFF
-	TRBD2	TRBJ2-4	TRBV7-2	TGTGCCAGCAGCTTGTGGACTAGCGGGGACTCTCGGGCCAAAAACATTCAGTACTTC	CASSLWTSGDSRAKNIQYF
-	TRBD1	TRBJ1-1	TRBV9	TGTGCCAGCAGCGATTCTGGGGACAGGGGAGGGACTGAAGCTTTCTTT	CASSDSGDRGGTEAFF
-	-	TRBJ2-1	TRBV11-2	TGTGCCAGCAGTCCTAGCAATGAGCAGTTCTTC	CASSPSNEQFF
once	TRBD1	TRBJ1-1	TRBV7-9	TGTGCCAGCAGCGTACAGGGGGACACTGAAGCTTTCTTT	CASSVQGDTEAFF
-	TRBD1	TRBJ2-3	TRBV6-5	TGTGCCAGCAGACCCCAGGGGGCGGGCACAGATACGCAGTATTTT	CASRPQGAGTDTQYF
few	TRBD2	TRBJ2-3	TRBV11-2	TGTGCCAGCAGCTTCGATAGCGGGGGGGCGCCGTATTTT	CASSFDSGGAPYF
-	-	TRBJ2-5	TRBV7-2	TGTGCCAGCAGCTTACGGGGTCGGCGGGGTGGAGAGACCCAGTACTTC	CASSLRGRRGGETQYF
-	-	TRBJ1-5	TRBV19	TGTGCCAGTAGTAATACCGGACAGCCTAATCAGCCCCAGCATTTT	CASSNTGQPNQPQHF